The sequence of this T cell receptor beta chain was determined in a study of blood T cell repertoires in COVID-19. Study in general: Sites in the United States, Italy and Spain provided acute and convalescent COVID-19 samples. From T cells, B-cell-depleted T cells, or PBMCs came the material, which was cDNA or gDNA.

V shed 5 bases and J shed 8 bases, with 15 bases lying between them. The CDR3 spans 13 residues. Germline V CDR1 and CDR2: MNHEY, SVGEGT. The assay was immunoSEQ multiplex PCR, and TCRdb's table has in-frame clones only and misses some. Of about 28,000 clones listed, 81% are singletons. This clone occurred once. The clonotype was recovered from a woman aged 55-75 years with acute or convalescent COVID-19. The V and J genes are TRBV6-2 or TRBV6-3 and TRBJ1-2; possibly TRBD1 for D (6 bases). The sample consisted of peripheral blood. CDR3 DNA: TGTGCCAGCAGTACCCCCAATAGGGGGGGCTACACCTTC. It codes for CASSTPNRGGYTF.